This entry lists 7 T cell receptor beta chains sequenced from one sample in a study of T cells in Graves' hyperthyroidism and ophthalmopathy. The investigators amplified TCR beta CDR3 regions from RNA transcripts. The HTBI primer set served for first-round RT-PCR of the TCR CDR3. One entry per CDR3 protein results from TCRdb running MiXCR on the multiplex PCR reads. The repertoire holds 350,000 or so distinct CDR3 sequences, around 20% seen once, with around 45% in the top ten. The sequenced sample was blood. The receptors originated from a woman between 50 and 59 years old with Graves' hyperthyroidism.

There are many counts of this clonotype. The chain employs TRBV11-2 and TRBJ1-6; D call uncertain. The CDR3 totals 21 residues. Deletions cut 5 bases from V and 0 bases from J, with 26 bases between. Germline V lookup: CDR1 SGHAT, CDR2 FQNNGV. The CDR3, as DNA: TGTGCCAGCAGCAGCGTGAGACGGGGATCTACTTCCCTCTCCTATAATTCACCCCTCCACTTT. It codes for CASSSVRRGSTSLSYNSPLHF.

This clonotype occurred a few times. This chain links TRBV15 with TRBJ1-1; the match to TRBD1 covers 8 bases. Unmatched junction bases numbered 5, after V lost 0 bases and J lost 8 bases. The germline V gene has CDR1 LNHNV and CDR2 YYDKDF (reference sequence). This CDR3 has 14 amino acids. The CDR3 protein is CATSRDPGQGEAFF. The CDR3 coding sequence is TGTGCCACCAGCAGAGATCCAGGACAGGGCGAAGCTTTCTTT.

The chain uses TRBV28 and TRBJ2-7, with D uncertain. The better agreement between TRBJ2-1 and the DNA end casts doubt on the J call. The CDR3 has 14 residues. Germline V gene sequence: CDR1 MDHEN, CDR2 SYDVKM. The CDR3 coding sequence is TGTGCCAGCAGCGCAGGCTTCCCATCCTACGAGCAGTTCTTC. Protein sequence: CASSAGFPSYEQFF.

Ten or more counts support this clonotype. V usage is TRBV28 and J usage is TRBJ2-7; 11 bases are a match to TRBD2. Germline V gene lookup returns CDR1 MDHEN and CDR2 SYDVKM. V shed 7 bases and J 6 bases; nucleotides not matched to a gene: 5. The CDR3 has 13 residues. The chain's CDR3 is CASKLAGEREQYF. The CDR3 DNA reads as TGTGCCAGCAAACTAGCGGGAGAACGCGAGCAGTACTTC.

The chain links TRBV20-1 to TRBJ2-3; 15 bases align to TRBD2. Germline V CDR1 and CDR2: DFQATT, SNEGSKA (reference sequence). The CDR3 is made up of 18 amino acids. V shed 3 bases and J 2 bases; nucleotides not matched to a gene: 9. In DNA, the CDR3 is TGCAGTGCTAGTGCCGGGACTAGCGGGGGGATTCTCACAGATACGCAGTATTTT. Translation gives CSASAGTSGGILTDTQYF.

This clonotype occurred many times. The DNA of the CDR3 is TGTGCCAGCAGCTTAGAGAGGCGGGGGCGACAAGAGACCCAGTACTTC. It codes for CASSLERRGRQETQYF. The V gene is TRBV7-2, the J gene TRBJ2-5, with D possibly TRBD2 on 7 matching bases. In germline, CDR1 is SGHTA, CDR2 FQGNSA. CDR3 size: 16 residues. V was clipped by 1 base and J by 2 bases, with 14 bases between them.

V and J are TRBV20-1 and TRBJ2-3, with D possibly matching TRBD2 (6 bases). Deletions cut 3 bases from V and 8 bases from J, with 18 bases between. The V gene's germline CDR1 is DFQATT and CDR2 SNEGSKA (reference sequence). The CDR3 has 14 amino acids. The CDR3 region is CSASSSGSGGTQYF. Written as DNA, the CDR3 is TGCAGTGCTAGTTCATCCGGGTCCGGGGGTACGCAGTATTTT.